The clone carrying this T cell receptor beta chain is classed as medium-sized (0.01 to 0.1%). Its cognate antigen is unknown. The sample originates from a study of T cell repertoires in cytomegalovirus infection. TCRdb independently ran MiXCR on the reads; one entry per CDR3 protein. The sample carries more than 400,000 distinct CDR3 sequences, about 25% recorded once. The ends were cut back, 2 bases at V and 6 bases at J, with 10 bases in the middle. The CDR3 runs 14 residues. Germline-derived CDR1 and CDR2 are SGHAT and FQNNGV. Broader study findings: The study found HLA-C-restricted CMV-specific TCR beta clonotypes dominating the ex vivo response.

This receptor was taken from a human donor in good health (CMV status not recorded). Some clones in this sample may be carry-over from other donors' samples. The sample taken for sequencing was PBMCs. The gene calls are TRBV11-2 and TRBJ2-2, with D possibly matching TRBD1 (5 bases). DNA for the CDR3: TGTGCCAGCAGCTTAAGGGGCGCATCCGGGGAGCTGTTTTTT. This codes for CASSLRGASGELFF.